The clone carrying this T cell receptor beta chain has ten or more counts. V was clipped by 1 base and J by 6 bases, with 8 bases between them. The germline CDR1 and CDR2 sequences are SGHRS and YFSETQ. The CDR3 runs 13 residues. This entry comes from a study of T-cell memory formation after mild COVID-19. TCRdb recomputed calls from the 5' RACE reads with MiXCR, one row per CDR3 protein. The sample lists roughly 620,000 distinct CDR3 sequences, roughly 18% occurring once. The chain links TRBV5-1 to TRBJ2-1, with no clear D. The receptor comes from an adult woman who had mild COVID-19 (a few samples of this study predate the infection). Cell type and time point are not known. Sample: PBMCs or a T cell subset sorted from them (not recorded which). CDR3 amino acids: CASSLLRFNEQFF. The CDR3 nucleotides are TGCGCCAGCAGCTTGCTCCGCTTCAATGAGCAGTTCTTC. The full variable domain, with the rest looked up from reference TRBV5-1 and TRBJ2-1, is KAGVTQTPRYLIKTRGQQVTLSCSPISGHRSVSWYQQTPGQGLQFLFEYFSETQRNKGNFPGRFSGRQFSNSRSEMNVSTLELGDSALYLCASSLLRFNEQFFGPGTRLTVL.